The 20 T cell receptor beta chains given below trace back to one sample, sequenced in a study of T-cell memory formation after mild COVID-19. Each CDR3 protein gets one entry after TCRdb re-called the 5' RACE reads with MiXCR. The sample lists approximately 54,000 distinct CDR3 sequences, 12% seen once, with roughly a quarter in the top ten. The sample comprised PBMCs or a T cell subset sorted from them (not recorded which). The receptor set was obtained from a man between 18 and 35 years old who had mild COVID-19 (a few samples of this study predate the infection). Cell type and time point are not known.

The chain couples TRBV20-1 to TRBJ1-1; TRBD1 is a possible D gene (6 bases). Germline CDR1 is DFQATT and CDR2 is SNEGSKA (reference sequence). The CDR3 has 17 residues. V was pared by 1 base and J by 4 bases, with 22 bases between. Here the CDR3 reads CSARAGFASGVSTEAFF. CDR3 DNA sequence: TGCAGTGCTAGAGCGGGGTTCGCTTCAGGGGTGAGCACTGAAGCTTTCTTT.

The CDR3 sequence is CASSLNNFGGQRGYTF. In DNA form, the CDR3 reads TGCGCCAGCAGCCTAAATAACTTCGGGGGACAACGTGGCTACACCTTC. The chain links TRBV4-3 to TRBJ1-2; a possible D gene is TRBD1 (6 bases). V dropped 4 bases and J dropped 7 bases, with 22 bases sitting between them. The CDR3 extends over 16 amino acids. Germline CDR1 and CDR2: LGHNA and YSLEER.

The rearrangement links TRBV3-2 to TRBJ1-3; the tabulated D call, TRBD1, remains unverified against the DNA. TRBV3-2 is a known pseudogene. This CDR3 contains 16 residues. CDR3 in DNA: TGTGCCAGCAGCCAAGAGGGTAGGGGCGCCGAAAACACCATATATTTT. Translating gives CASSQEGRGAENTIYF.

At least ten counts were recorded for this clonotype. V and J are TRBV20-1 and TRBJ2-1; D is perhaps TRBD1 or TRBD2 (5 bases each). Trimming left V 2 bases short and J 8 bases short, with 13 bases between. The CDR3 covers 13 residues. Germline CDR1 DFQATT, CDR2 SNEGSKA (reference sequence). CDR3 region: CSARQGMGDEQFF. The CDR3, as DNA: TGCAGTGCTAGACAGGGCATGGGGGATGAGCAGTTCTTC.

This clonotype was seen repeatedly, ten times or more. The V gene is TRBV7-2, the J gene TRBJ1-3; D unclear. This CDR3 is built from 12 residues. Deletions cut 6 bases from V and 8 bases from J, with 11 bases between. The germline gives CDR1 SGHTA, CDR2 FQGNSA. The chain's CDR3 is CASRLEGDTIYF. The CDR3 nucleotides are TGTGCCAGCAGGCTCGAGGGCGACACCATATATTTT.

A few counts support this clonotype. The chain joins TRBV20-1 to TRBJ2-4; D ambiguous. Germline V gives CDR1 DFQATT, CDR2 SNEGSKA (reference sequence). The CDR3 is 13 residues long. V was trimmed by 6 bases and J by 0 bases, leaving 9 bases between them. The CDR3 DNA reads TGCAGTGCCAGCCAAATAGCCAAAAACATTCAGTACTTC. Its protein product is CSASQIAKNIQYF.

This clonotype has only a few counts. This sequence joins TRBV11-2 and TRBJ1-1, with D hard to call. Germline V gene lookup returns CDR1 SGHAT and CDR2 FQNNGV. V was pared by 4 bases and J by 4 bases, with 16 bases between. This CDR3 contains 15 residues. CDR3 protein: CASSSVFGGPTEAFF. For the CDR3, the DNA is TGTGCCAGCAGCTCCGTCTTTGGCGGTCCCACTGAAGCTTTCTTT.

This clonotype was counted at least ten times. This rearrangement joins TRBV6-6 to TRBJ2-7; no reliable D call. V dropped 6 bases and J dropped 5 bases, with 14 bases sitting between them. The CDR3 contains 13 residues. From germline, CDR1 is MNHNY and CDR2 SVGAGI (reference sequence). DNA of the CDR3: TGTGCCAGCAGCCCACAGAGAAAGGACGAGCAGTACTTC. Translated, it gives CASSPQRKDEQYF.

This chain connects TRBV20-1 to TRBJ1-2; unclear D gene. Trimming stripped 6 bases from V and 4 bases from J, with 15 bases between. Germline V lookup: CDR1 DFQATT, CDR2 SNEGSKA (reference sequence). The CDR3 totals 13 residues. This chain's CDR3 is CSAGPGYSYGYTF. In nucleotides, the CDR3 is TGCAGTGCCGGCCCAGGCTATAGCTATGGCTACACCTTC.

This clonotype was recorded a few times. The chain links TRBV7-6 to TRBJ1-1, with D possibly being TRBD1 (5 bases). Germline values: CDR1 SGHVS, CDR2 FNYEAQ. V was cut by 1 base and J by 0 bases, with 12 bases left in between. This CDR3 is built from 16 residues. DNA of the CDR3: TGTGCCAGCAGCTTAGAGGGGCTCGGAATGAACACTGAAGCTTTCTTT. Its translation: CASSLEGLGMNTEAFF.

This clonotype occurred a few times. The V gene is TRBV10-3, the J gene TRBJ2-1, with D unclear. Germline values: CDR1 ENHRY, CDR2 SYGVKD. The CDR3 is 15 amino acids. V gave up 1 base and J gave up 2 bases, with 9 bases separating them. The DNA for the CDR3 is TGTGCCATCAGTGAGTTAGGGCGAACCTACAATGAGCAGTTCTTC. Translating gives CAISELGRTYNEQFF.

This sequence joins TRBV15 and TRBJ1-5; no definite D call. With 5 bases removed from V and 2 bases from J, the gap between germline ends came to 7 bases. Germline CDR1 LNHNV, CDR2 YYDKDF (reference sequence). The CDR3 has 13 amino acids. CDR3 sequence reads: CATSERGNQPQHF. CDR3 DNA sequence: TGTGCCACCAGCGAGAGGGGCAATCAGCCCCAGCATTTT.

The chain joins TRBV4-3 to TRBJ2-5; either TRBD1 or TRBD2 may fit D (6 bases each). Trimming cost V 5 bases and J 1 base, with 8 bases left between them. CDR1 and CDR2 (germline): LGHNA, YSLEER. CDR3 length: 13 amino acids. The CDR3 DNA follows: TGCGCCAGCAGCGGGGGGCCCCAAGAGACCCAGTACTTC. This gives the protein CASSGGPQETQYF.

This clonotype has a handful of counts. The CDR3 DNA is TGCGCCAGCAAAATAGACACCGGGGAGCTGTTTTTT. It yields the protein CASKIDTGELFF. The J gene is TRBJ2-2, the V gene TRBV5-1, with D unclear. This CDR3 is 12 amino acids long. V was shortened by 6 bases and J by 3 bases, with 6 bases between the two germline ends. The germline gives CDR1 SGHRS, CDR2 YFSETQ.

The chain joins TRBV18 to TRBJ2-5, with D maybe TRBD2 (5 bases). The CDR3 is 14 amino acids. From germline, CDR1 is KGHSH and CDR2 LQKENI. V was trimmed by 0 bases and J by 3 bases, leaving 8 bases between them. The CDR3 here is CASSPPATKETQYF. The CDR3 bases are TGTGCCAGCTCACCACCCGCGACTAAAGAGACCCAGTACTTC.

This clonotype was counted ten times or more. Compared with germline, one end of the junction differs, possibly owing to a read error. The chain couples TRBV4-1 to TRBJ2-7; D possibly corresponds to TRBD1 (5 bases). The CDR3 runs 14 residues. The V gene's germline CDR1 is MGHRA and CDR2 YSYEKL. The CDR3 loop reads CASSQEGLSDEQYF. The CDR3 DNA reads TGCGCCAGCAGCCAAGAGGGGCTCTCCGACGAGCAGTACTTC.

The chain links TRBV27 to TRBJ1-5; D unresolved. V lost 3 bases to trimming and J lost 1 base, with 7 bases between them. Looked up from germline, CDR1 is MNHEY and CDR2 is SMNVEV (reference sequence). The CDR3 covers 14 residues. The CDR3 loop reads CASSFRRSNQPQHF. The DNA for the CDR3 is TGTGCCAGCAGTTTCCGTCGAAGCAATCAGCCCCAGCATTTT.

This clonotype was counted ten times or more. This chain joins TRBV7-2 and TRBJ2-5; the D gene could be TRBD1 or TRBD2 (5 bases each). CDR3 length equals 13 residues. Trimming shortened V by 3 bases and J by 6 bases, and 11 bases separated the two germline ends. The V gene's germline CDR1 is SGHTA and CDR2 FQGNSA. CDR3 protein: CASSLRGEKTQYF. The CDR3 DNA is TGTGCCAGCAGCTTGAGGGGCGAAAAGACCCAGTACTTC.

This clonotype has more than one count but fewer than ten. The chain has TRBV5-1 and TRBJ2-3, with 15 nucleotides matching TRBD2. This CDR3 has 15 amino acids. Germline CDR1 is SGHRS and CDR2 is YFSETQ. After removal of 3 bases from V and 6 bases from J, the junction contained 2 bases not matched to a gene. The DNA of the CDR3 is TGCGCCAGCAGCTCGGGGACTAGCGGGGGGGATACGCAGTATTTT. Its protein product is CASSSGTSGGDTQYF.

Many counts were recorded for this clonotype. This rearrangement joins TRBV7-2 to TRBJ2-1, with 9 positions matching TRBD1. Germline values: CDR1 SGHTA, CDR2 FQGNSA. This CDR3 has 13 residues. Germline trimming cut 3 bases from V and 12 bases from J; bases unmatched to any gene: 6. CDR3 bases: TGTGCCAGCAGCTTTCCGGACAGGGGTGGGCAGTTCTTC. It encodes CASSFPDRGGQFF. Complete variable domain (other parts from reference TRBV7-2 and TRBJ2-1): GAGVSQSPSNKVTEKGKDVELRCDPISGHTALYWYRQSLGQGLEFLIYFQGNSAPDKSGLPSDRFSAERTGGSVSTLTIQRTQQEDSAVYLCASSFPDRGGQFFGPGTRLTVL.